The next 25 T cell receptor beta chains were all read from a single sample in a study of T-cell reconstitution after alpha-beta-depleted transplantation in children. The TCRbeta library was prepared with unique molecular identifiers. TCRdb recomputed calls from the PCR reads with MiXCR, one row per CDR3 protein. The sample gives about 610,000 distinct CDR3 sequences, approximately 10% of which show up once; roughly 4% is in the top ten. Material: PBMCs from the stem cell graft donor, obtained from the stem cell graft. The receptors were sampled from a human donor who donated a stem cell graft to a child with acute myeloid leukemia.

V usage is TRBV3-1 and J usage is TRBJ2-1; 8 bases are a match to TRBD2. The CDR3 consists of 17 residues. Germline V gene sequence: CDR1 LGHDT, CDR2 YNNKEL (reference sequence). V was pared by 3 bases and J by 8 bases, with 15 bases of the junction left unmatched. CDR3 sequence: CASSQGRGLARTDEQFF. The CDR3 nucleotides are TGTGCCAGCAGCCAGGGCCGTGGACTAGCTCGGACCGATGAGCAGTTCTTC.

This clonotype was counted many times. The chain employs TRBV9 and TRBJ2-7, with a weak D call TRBD2 (7 bases). From germline, CDR1 is SGDLS and CDR2 YYNGEE. Between the trimmed V and J ends, which lost 4 bases and 3 bases, there was a span of 11 bases. CDR3 length equals 13 residues. CDR3 bases: TGTGCCAGCAGCCGAGGGGGGGGCTACGAGCAGTACTTC. Amino acids: CASSRGGGYEQYF.

This clonotype was detected a few times. The chain links TRBV29-1 to TRBJ2-1; the D gene is possibly TRBD2 (5 bases). Deletions cut 7 bases from V and 3 bases from J, with 7 bases between. The CDR3 loop spans 11 amino acids. Germline assignment: CDR1 SQVTM and CDR2 ANQGSEA. The CDR3 reads CSDRGYNEQFF. The CDR3 DNA reads TGCAGCGACCGGGGCTACAATGAGCAGTTCTTC.

This clonotype was picked up a small number of times. V usage is TRBV12-3 or TRBV12-4 and J usage is TRBJ2-1, with 10 bases identical to TRBD1. This CDR3 region has 16 residues. V shed 6 bases, J shed 4 bases, and the junction held 9 bases outside the gene matches. CDR3 DNA: TGTGCCAGCAGGGAGACCGGGACAGGGGAGTACAATGAGCAGTTCTTC. This codes for CASRETGTGEYNEQFF.

This clonotype appeared many times. This chain links TRBV20-1 with TRBJ1-1; unclear D gene. Germline lookup yields CDR1 DFQATT and CDR2 SNEGSKA (reference sequence). The CDR3 is 12 residues long. Trimming cost V 2 bases and J 1 base, with 5 bases left between them. The CDR3 region has the DNA TGCAGTGCTAGAAAGACGAACACTGAAGCTTTCTTT. This sequence encodes CSARKTNTEAFF.

This clonotype was picked up many times. V and J are TRBV5-1 and TRBJ2-1; 8 bases align to TRBD1. The junction had 3 bases not matched to a gene; V was cut back by 4 bases and J by 6 bases. Germline V gene lookup returns CDR1 SGHRS and CDR2 YFSETQ. This CDR3 has 13 residues. CDR3 nucleotide sequence: TGCGCCAGCAGCCCGGACAGGGTCAATGAGCAGTTCTTC. Residues: CASSPDRVNEQFF.

This clonotype has ten or more counts. The CDR3 region has the DNA TGCAGCGTGGAGGATCGCGGGTCTATCCAGTACTTC. This sequence encodes CSVEDRGSIQYF. The V and J genes are TRBV29-1 and TRBJ2-5, with D perhaps matching TRBD2 (5 bases). The CDR3 has 12 residues. Between the trimmed V and J ends, which lost 6 bases and 10 bases, there was a span of 18 bases. CDR1 and CDR2 from the germline V gene are SQVTM and ANQGSEA. Full variable domain (outside the CDR3, taken from reference TRBV29-1 and TRBJ2-5): SAVISQKPSRDICQRGTSLTIQCQVDSQVTMMFWYRQQPGQSLTLIATANQGSEATYESGFVIDKFPISRPNLTFSTLTVSNMSPEDSSIYLCSVEDRGSIQYFGPGTRLLVL.

The chain has TRBV2 and TRBJ2-7, with D unclear. The ends were cut back, 6 bases at V and 2 bases at J, with 11 bases in the middle. CDR3 length: 13 amino acids. CDR1 and CDR2 from the germline V gene are SNHLY and FYNNEI. This chain's CDR3 is CASSFARTYEQYF. The CDR3 DNA is TGTGCCAGCAGCTTCGCGCGAACCTACGAGCAGTACTTC.

The chain employs TRBV7-9 and TRBJ2-3; 10 bases align to TRBD1. The CDR3 runs to 14 residues. The V gene end was trimmed by 3 bases and the J gene end by 5 bases; junction bases not matched to a gene: 2. The germline V gene encodes CDR1 SEHNR and CDR2 FQNEAQ (reference sequence). The CDR3 sequence is CASSFRTGGDTQYF. The CDR3 region has the DNA TGTGCCAGCAGCTTCCGGACAGGGGGAGATACGCAGTATTTT.

In this sample, this clonotype turned up a few times. The chain combines TRBV5-1 with TRBJ2-3, with 9 bases matching TRBD1. CDR1 and CDR2 (germline): SGHRS, YFSETQ. The CDR3 is made up of 15 amino acids. With 4 bases clipped from V and 2 bases from J, the junction kept 5 bases outside the gene matches. Here the CDR3 DNA reads TGCGCCAGCAGCCGGGGACAGGGCCTCACAGATACGCAGTATTTT. Its protein is CASSRGQGLTDTQYF. Combining the CDR3 with reference TRBV5-1 and TRBJ2-3 gives the whole variable domain KAGVTQTPRYLIKTRGQQVTLSCSPISGHRSVSWYQQTPGQGLQFLFEYFSETQRNKGNFPGRFSGRQFSNSRSEMNVSTLELGDSALYLCASSRGQGLTDTQYFGPGTRLTVL.

This clonotype was seen a few times. CDR3 amino acids: CASSFLGQGGYSGANVLTF. As DNA, the CDR3 is TGCGCCAGCAGCTTCCTGGGACAGGGGGGATACTCTGGGGCCAACGTCCTGACTTTC. The chain carries TRBV5-1 and TRBJ2-6, with TRBD1 matching 11 bases. The CDR3 totals 19 residues. The J segment lost 0 bases and the V segment lost 2 bases, leaving 7 bases of the junction unmatched. Germline V gene sequence: CDR1 SGHRS, CDR2 YFSETQ. Complete variable domain (other parts from reference TRBV5-1 and TRBJ2-6): KAGVTQTPRYLIKTRGQQVTLSCSPISGHRSVSWYQQTPGQGLQFLFEYFSETQRNKGNFPGRFSGRQFSNSRSEMNVSTLELGDSALYLCASSFLGQGGYSGANVLTFGAGSRLTVL.

The CDR3 DNA sequence: TGTGCCAGTCCCCGGGGTGAAAAACTGTTTTTT. Translated, it gives CASPRGEKLFF. The chain employs TRBV25-1 and TRBJ1-4; D is unclear. Trimming stripped 9 bases from V and 7 bases from J, with 9 bases between. The CDR3 consists of 11 residues. The germline CDR1 and CDR2 sequences are MGHDK and SYGVNS. The variable domain in full, with the rest retrieved from reference TRBV25-1 and TRBJ1-4, is EADIYQTPRYLVIGTGKKITLECSQTMGHDKMYWYQQDPGMELHLIHYSYGVNSTEKGDLSSESTVSRIRTEHFPLTLESARPSHTSQYLCASPRGEKLFFGSGTQLSVL.

This clonotype was detected ten times or more. The rearrangement joins TRBV7-2 to TRBJ2-7; 11 nucleotides line up with TRBD1. The germline CDR1 and CDR2 sequences are SGHTA and FQGNSA. This CDR3 region has 15 residues. The J segment lost 7 bases and the V segment lost 3 bases, leaving 8 bases of the junction unmatched. CDR3 protein: CASSLRTGGDVEQYF. CDR3 DNA: TGTGCCAGCAGCTTGCGGACAGGGGGCGATGTTGAGCAGTACTTC. Looking up the rest from reference TRBV7-2 and TRBJ2-7 gives the full variable domain: GAGVSQSPSNKVTEKGKDVELRCDPISGHTALYWYRQSLGQGLEFLIYFQGNSAPDKSGLPSDRFSAERTGGSVSTLTIQRTQQEDSAVYLCASSLRTGGDVEQYFGPGTRLTVT.

At least ten counts were recorded for this clonotype. The chain has TRBV7-8 and TRBJ2-1; a weak D match, TRBD1 (6 bases). This CDR3 contains 17 residues. Germline V CDR1 and CDR2: SGHVS, FQNEAQ. Trimming cost V 5 bases and J 1 base, with 18 bases left between them. The CDR3 DNA is TGTGCCAGCAGCATCGCCGGGACCCAGGGGTCCTACAATGAGCAGTTCTTC. It codes for CASSIAGTQGSYNEQFF.

The rearrangement joins TRBV4-3 to TRBJ2-3; the match to TRBD2 covers 10 bases. The CDR3 is 16 residues long. Per germline, CDR1 LGHNA and CDR2 YSLEER. The V and J ends lost 1 base and 0 bases, in that order; junction bases with no gene match: 1. CDR3 sequence reads: CASSQGLAGSTDTQYF. CDR3 nucleotides: TGCGCCAGCAGCCAAGGACTAGCGGGCAGCACAGATACGCAGTATTTT.

The rearrangement joins TRBV20-1 to TRBJ2-7; weak D call: TRBD2 (5 bases). CDR3 length: 13 amino acids. Trimming pared 2 bases from V and 5 bases from J, leaving 13 bases between. The germline CDR1 and CDR2 sequences are DFQATT and SNEGSKA (reference sequence). In DNA, the CDR3 is TGCAGTGCTAGATTCCCGGGAAAAAACGAGCAGTACTTC. This sequence encodes CSARFPGKNEQYF.

Only a few counts were recorded for this clonotype. CDR3 sequence reads: CASSSWTSPEETQYF. The CDR3 coding sequence is TGTGCCAGCAGTTCTTGGACTAGCCCCGAAGAGACCCAGTACTTC. The gene calls are TRBV12-3 or TRBV12-4 and TRBJ2-5; 8 bases agree with TRBD2. There are 15 residues in the CDR3. J lost 3 bases, V lost 4 bases, and 7 bases had no gene match.

The chain joins TRBV7-8 to TRBJ1-3; a possible D gene is TRBD1 (5 bases). CDR1 is SGHVS, CDR2 FQNEAQ, per germline. V dropped 5 bases and J dropped 0 bases, with 14 bases sitting between them. This CDR3 has 16 amino acids. In nucleotides, the CDR3 is TGTGCCAGCAGCCTCGCTGGGACTAACTCTGGAAACACCATATATTTT. This codes for CASSLAGTNSGNTIYF.

The sample holds many counts of this clonotype. V and J are TRBV20-1 and TRBJ2-1; D possibly corresponds to TRBD2 (6 bases). Germline V gene lookup returns CDR1 DFQATT and CDR2 SNEGSKA (reference sequence). V lost 5 bases and J 6 bases, leaving 20 bases between the germline ends. The CDR3 runs 15 residues. The DNA for the CDR3 is TGCAGTGCTCCCCCCGGGAGCCGGACGGTCAATGAGCAGTTCTTC. Translated, it gives CSAPPGSRTVNEQFF.

This clonotype was seen a few times. This rearrangement joins TRBV20-1 to TRBJ2-3; the match to TRBD2 covers 7 bases. The germline gives CDR1 DFQATT, CDR2 SNEGSKA (reference sequence). The length of the CDR3 is 16 residues. The trim removed 0 bases at V and 2 bases at J, leaving 8 bases unmatched. This CDR3 is CSARDRRLALTDTQYF. The CDR3 DNA sequence: TGCAGTGCTAGAGATCGGCGACTAGCCCTCACAGATACGCAGTATTTT.

This clonotype was found a few times. This chain connects TRBV29-1 to TRBJ2-5, with 12 nucleotides matching TRBD2. Germline trimming cut 3 bases from V and 5 bases from J; bases unmatched to any gene: 4. The CDR3 is made up of 14 amino acids. Germline loops: CDR1 SQVTM, CDR2 ANQGSEA. DNA for the CDR3: TGCAGCGTTGACTTCCTAGCGGGAGGGGAGACCCAGTACTTC. Translation: CSVDFLAGGETQYF.

This clonotype was detected many times. This chain's CDR3 is CASSPLGRRIDPYNEQFF. DNA for the CDR3: TGTGCCAGCTCACCCCTTGGGCGGCGCATTGATCCCTACAATGAGCAGTTCTTC. The rearrangement uses TRBV18 and TRBJ2-1; the D is unclear. Looked up from germline, CDR1 is KGHSH and CDR2 is LQKENI. CDR3 length: 18 amino acids. V was clipped by 3 bases and J by 2 bases, with 20 bases between them.

The V call is TRBV20-1, the J call TRBJ2-7; possible D gene TRBD1, 6 bases. This CDR3 has 12 amino acids. Trimming took 5 bases from V and 3 from J, leaving 11 bases between them. Germline CDR1 reads DFQATT; CDR2 reads SNEGSKA (reference sequence). The CDR3 nucleotides are TGCAGTGCTCCCGGACAGTTCTACGAGCAGTACTTC. Its protein is CSAPGQFYEQYF.

This clonotype appeared a few times. This rearrangement joins TRBV10-3 to TRBJ2-1, with TRBD2 as a possible D gene (6 bases). The germline CDR1 and CDR2 sequences are ENHRY and SYGVKD. The V and J ends lost 3 bases and 9 bases respectively, with 9 bases between them. The CDR3 spans 12 residues. CDR3 in amino acids: CAISERGTEQFF. The CDR3 nucleotides are TGTGCCATCAGTGAACGCGGGACTGAGCAGTTCTTC.

This chain links TRBV18 with TRBJ2-7; 8 bases are shared with TRBD2. Germline lookup yields CDR1 KGHSH and CDR2 LQKENI. This CDR3 region has 14 residues. V was pared by 2 bases and J by 6 bases, with 6 bases of the junction left unmatched. The DNA of the CDR3 is TGTGCCAGCTCACCAACGGCTAGCGGGCGCGAGCAGTACTTC. This sequence encodes CASSPTASGREQYF. Using reference TRBV18 and TRBJ2-7 for the parts outside the CDR3, the full variable domain is NAGVMQNPRHLVRRRGQEARLRCSPMKGHSHVYWYRQLPEEGLKFMVYLQKENIIDESGMPKERFSAEFPKEGPSILRIQQVVRGDSAAYFCASSPTASGREQYFGPGTRLTVT.